This entry lists 5 T cell receptor beta chains sequenced from one sample in a study of blood T cell repertoires in COVID-19. Sequenced by immunoSEQ multiplex PCR; TCRdb stores in-frame clones only, minus some. The sample records roughly 170,000 clones, 84% being singletons. The sequencing sample was made of peripheral blood. These receptors were taken from a man aged 40-55 years who had recovered from COVID-19.

This chain uses TRBV7-2 with TRBJ2-7; 9 positions match TRBD2. J lost 12 bases, V lost 6 bases, and 12 bases had no gene match. Germline assignment: CDR1 SGHTA and CDR2 FQGNSA. CDR3 length equals 13 residues. CDR3 sequence: CASSISGRDLAYF. The CDR3 nucleotides are TGTGCCAGCAGTATTAGCGGGAGAGACCTAGCGTACTTC.

The J gene is TRBJ1-1, the V gene TRBV7-2, with 7 positions matching TRBD1. CDR1 and CDR2 from the germline V gene are SGHTA and FQGNSA. This CDR3 has 14 residues. The junction had 4 bases not matched to a gene; V was cut back by 5 bases and J by 1 base. DNA of the CDR3: TGTGCCAGCAGCGGTCGGACAGGGAACACTGAAGCTTTCTTT. This translates into CASSGRTGNTEAFF.

The chain is built from TRBV7-2 and TRBJ2-3, with D perhaps TRBD2 (5 bases). This CDR3 contains 12 residues. CDR1 SGHTA and CDR2 FQGNSA come from the germline V gene. Trimming took 4 bases from V and 3 from J, leaving 5 bases between them. CDR3 DNA sequence: TGTGCCAGCAGCTGGACTACAGATACGCAGTATTTT. Its translation is CASSWTTDTQYF.

This chain's CDR3 is CASSTGTGTLNTEAFF. Written as DNA, the CDR3 is TGTGCCAGCAGCACCGGGACAGGGACCCTGAACACTGAAGCTTTCTTT. This chain joins TRBV7-9 and TRBJ1-1; 9 bases align to TRBD1. V gave up 5 bases and J gave up 0 bases; unmatched junction bases: 7. This CDR3 has 16 amino acids. The germline gives CDR1 SEHNR, CDR2 FQNEAQ (reference sequence).

V gene TRBV3-1 (or the pseudogene TRBV3-2) combines with J gene TRBJ2-1; maybe TRBD1 (5 bases). V was shortened by 4 bases and J by 5 bases, with 27 bases between the two germline ends. The CDR3 totals 19 residues. Looked up from germline, CDR1 is LGHDT and CDR2 is YNNKEL (reference sequence). In DNA, the CDR3 is TGTGCCAGCAGCCCCCGCCTCGACAGCCACAATTCTACGAACAATGAGCAGTTCTTC. It encodes CASSPRLDSHNSTNNEQFF.